These 27 T cell receptor beta chains were all obtained from the same sample, sequenced in a study of cytomegalovirus exposure and HLA in healthy donors. 60 Vbeta and 13 Jbeta primers were used in PCR. The assay was immunoSEQ multiplex PCR, and TCRdb's table has in-frame clones only and misses some. This table holds around 300,000 clones, approximately 85% found once. Sequencing was carried out using PBMCs. These receptors originate from a woman in her thirties or forties in good health and CMV-seropositive.

This clone appeared a single time. The V call is TRBV27, the J call TRBJ1-2; 7 nucleotides agree with TRBD1. The CDR3 is made up of 13 amino acids. V lost 6 bases, J lost 4 bases, and 5 bases stayed unmatched. Germline V gene lookup returns CDR1 MNHEY and CDR2 SMNVEV (reference sequence). The CDR3 coding sequence is TGTGCCAGCAGGGTAGGGGACAGCTATGGCTACACCTTC. This translates into CASRVGDSYGYTF.

The J gene is TRBJ1-1, the V gene TRBV7-2, with D perhaps matching TRBD1 (6 bases). V gave up 5 bases and J gave up 1 base, with 17 bases separating them. Germline CDR1 SGHTA, CDR2 FQGNSA. CDR3 size: 16 residues. CDR3 coding DNA: TGTGCCAGCAGCCTGGAAGCTCTGACAGGGAACACTGAAGCTTTCTTT. This translates into CASSLEALTGNTEAFF.

The gene calls are TRBV6-5 and TRBJ1-2; TRBD1 matches at 8 bases. This CDR3 has 13 amino acids. The germline gives CDR1 MNHEY, CDR2 SVGAGI. The trim removed 6 bases at V and 3 bases at J, leaving 3 bases unmatched. The CDR3 spells CASSTGGYYGYTF. The CDR3 bases are TGTGCCAGCAGCACAGGGGGGTACTATGGCTACACCTTC.

J is TRBJ2-1 and V is TRBV7-2, with D maybe TRBD2 (5 bases). The germline gives CDR1 SGHTA, CDR2 FQGNSA. This CDR3 comprises 15 residues. Trimming shortened V by 1 base and J by 5 bases, and 12 bases separated the two germline ends. For the CDR3, the DNA is TGTGCCAGCAGCTTAGACGGGAAGACCAACAATGAGCAGTTCTTC. Translated, it gives CASSLDGKTNNEQFF.

This CDR3 is CASSPWTSGSSNEQFF. The CDR3 DNA reads as TGTGCCAGCAGCCCCTGGACTAGCGGGAGTTCCAATGAGCAGTTCTTC. V usage is TRBV7-3 and J usage is TRBJ2-1, with TRBD2 matching 13 bases. Germline loops: CDR1 SGHTA, CDR2 FQGTGA. Germline trimming cut 5 bases from V and 6 bases from J; bases unmatched to any gene: 7. This CDR3 is 16 amino acids long.

The rearrangement uses TRBV7-2 and TRBJ2-3, with a tentative D call TRBD2 (7 bases). From germline, CDR1 is SGHTA and CDR2 FQGNSA. Trimming took off 1 base at V and 2 bases at J, with 13 bases between the two ends. This CDR3 has 16 amino acids. The CDR3 loop reads CASSLGGGAPTDTQYF. The CDR3 coding sequence is TGTGCCAGCAGCTTAGGAGGGGGGGCTCCCACAGATACGCAGTATTTT.

The rearrangement joins TRBV7-9 to TRBJ2-7; 7 nucleotides line up with TRBD1. Germline CDR1 reads SEHNR; CDR2 reads FQNEAQ (reference sequence). This CDR3 has 14 residues. The trim removed 2 bases at V and 2 bases at J, leaving 3 bases unmatched. The CDR3 spells CASSLSGQAYEQYF. The DNA of the CDR3 is TGTGCCAGCAGCTTATCTGGACAGGCCTACGAGCAGTACTTC.

This clone was picked up one time. The CDR3 DNA is TGTGCCAGCAGCGGCTCTACCTACGAGCAGTACTTC. This gives the protein CASSGSTYEQYF. The rearrangement links TRBV9 to TRBJ2-7; D call uncertain. Trimming stripped 3 bases from V and 2 bases from J, with 6 bases between. Germline values: CDR1 SGDLS, CDR2 YYNGEE. The CDR3 length is 12 residues. Variable domain in full (rest from reference TRBV9 and TRBJ2-7): DSGVTQTPKHLITATGQRVTLRCSPRSGDLSVYWYQQSLDQGLQFLIQYYNGEERAKGNILERFSAQQFPDLHSELNLSSLELGDSALYFCASSGSTYEQYFGPGTRLTVT.

CDR3 nucleotide sequence: TGTGCCAGCAGTCTACTAGCGGGGCAGCCCGAGCAGTACTTC. Translating gives CASSLLAGQPEQYF. This rearrangement joins TRBV7-9 to TRBJ2-7, with TRBD2 matching over 10 bases. This CDR3 has 14 amino acids. V lost 6 bases and J lost 6; bases outside the gene matches: 8. Per the germline V gene, CDR1 is SEHNR and CDR2 is FQNEAQ (reference sequence).

The chain links TRBV6-1 to TRBJ2-5; 8 positions agree with TRBD2. The V gene's germline CDR1 is MNHNS and CDR2 SASEGT. The CDR3 extends over 13 amino acids. V lost 5 bases to trimming and J lost 5 bases; unmatched junction nucleotides: 4. The CDR3 coding sequence is TGTGCCAGCAGTAATAGCGGGATGGAGACCCAGTACTTC. Its translation: CASSNSGMETQYF.

A few counts support this clone. V usage is TRBV21-1 and J usage is TRBJ2-5; the D call in the table, TRBD2, was not verified against the DNA. TRBV21-1 is deemed a pseudogene. The CDR3 loop spans 14 amino acids. The DNA of the CDR3 is TGTGCCAGCAGCGTGGGGGGACTCCAAGAGACCCAGTACTTC. This encodes CASSVGGLQETQYF.

The rearrangement joins TRBV19 to TRBJ1-4; 8 bases are shared with TRBD1. The V gene's germline CDR1 is LNHDA and CDR2 SQIVND (reference sequence). V was pared by 5 bases and J by 8 bases, with 7 bases of the junction left unmatched. The CDR3 runs to 14 residues. DNA of the CDR3: TGTGCCAGTAGTCCGACAGGGGCAGTGGAAAAACTGTTTTTT. Translated, it gives CASSPTGAVEKLFF. The whole variable domain, remainder taken from reference TRBV19 and TRBJ1-4, is DGGITQSPKYLFRKEGQNVTLSCEQNLNHDAMYWYRQDPGQGLRLIYYSQIVNDFQKGDIAEGYSVSREKKESFPLTVTSAQKNPTAFYLCASSPTGAVEKLFFGSGTQLSVL.

This clone was observed a few times. The chain is built from TRBV19 and TRBJ1-1, with unresolved D. The germline V and J ends were trimmed by 0 bases and 4 bases, with 6 bases remaining between them. Germline V gene data show CDR1 as LNHDA and CDR2 as SQIVND (reference sequence). This CDR3 has 13 residues. The CDR3 is CASSIDTTTEAFF. The CDR3 nucleotides read TGTGCCAGTAGTATAGACACAACCACTGAAGCTTTCTTT. Full variable domain (missing parts from reference TRBV19 and TRBJ1-1): DGGITQSPKYLFRKEGQNVTLSCEQNLNHDAMYWYRQDPGQGLRLIYYSQIVNDFQKGDIAEGYSVSREKKESFPLTVTSAQKNPTAFYLCASSIDTTTEAFFGQGTRLTVV.

The chain couples TRBV28 to TRBJ2-6, with 12 bases matching TRBD1. The CDR3 has 17 residues. Germline V gene data show CDR1 as MDHEN and CDR2 as SYDVKM. The ends lost 6 bases at V and 1 base at J; junction bases unmatched: 4. The CDR3 spells CASRGTGGRSGANVLTF. DNA for the CDR3: TGTGCCAGCAGGGGGACAGGGGGCAGGTCTGGGGCCAACGTCCTGACTTTC.

V gene TRBV2 combines with J gene TRBJ2-3; 10 positions match TRBD1. From germline, CDR1 is SNHLY and CDR2 FYNNEI. CDR3 length: 16 residues. V gave up 5 bases and J gave up 4 bases; unmatched junction bases: 9. CDR3 in amino acids: CASSSRTGGRADTQYF. The CDR3 bases are TGTGCCAGCAGTAGCCGGACAGGGGGACGAGCAGATACGCAGTATTTT.

The chain is built from TRBV4-3 and TRBJ1-6, with D perhaps TRBD1 (5 bases). The V gene lost 3 bases and the J gene lost 10 bases, with 16 bases spanning the gap. The CDR3 is made up of 15 amino acids. The germline gives CDR1 LGHNA, CDR2 YSLEER. CDR3 region: CASSHDPGYRSPLHF. The CDR3 nucleotides read TGCGCCAGCAGCCACGACCCAGGGTATCGGTCACCCCTCCACTTT.

This chain connects TRBV19 to TRBJ2-1; 9 nucleotides match TRBD2. CDR3 length equals 17 residues. The ends lost 5 bases at V and 7 bases at J; junction bases unmatched: 15. Germline V CDR1 and CDR2: LNHDA, SQIVND (reference sequence). The CDR3 reads CASSAIIAGAAWNEQFF. The CDR3 DNA reads as TGTGCCAGTAGTGCCATAATAGCGGGGGCGGCGTGGAATGAGCAGTTCTTC. Variable domain in full (rest from reference TRBV19 and TRBJ2-1): DGGITQSPKYLFRKEGQNVTLSCEQNLNHDAMYWYRQDPGQGLRLIYYSQIVNDFQKGDIAEGYSVSREKKESFPLTVTSAQKNPTAFYLCASSAIIAGAAWNEQFFGPGTRLTVL.

The chain is built from TRBV7-9 and TRBJ1-1; a weak D match, TRBD1 (5 bases). Germline values: CDR1 SEHNR, CDR2 FQNEAQ (reference sequence). The V gene lost 5 bases and the J gene lost 3 bases, with 13 bases spanning the gap. The CDR3 loop spans 14 amino acids. The CDR3 DNA sequence: TGTGCCAGCAGCCGTGACAGTGGCGACACTGAAGCTTTCTTT. It codes for CASSRDSGDTEAFF.

V gene TRBV27 combines with J gene TRBJ1-2, with a tentative D call TRBD1 (5 bases). Germline V lookup: CDR1 MNHEY, CDR2 SMNVEV (reference sequence). CDR3 length equals 13 residues. V lost 3 bases, J lost 4 bases, and 9 bases lay in between. The DNA for the CDR3 is TGTGCCAGCAGTTTGGCCAGGGCCTATGGCTACACCTTC. It encodes CASSLARAYGYTF.

The chain combines TRBV7-2 with TRBJ2-4, with 7 bases aligning to TRBD1. Losses at the gene ends were 5 bases for V and 6 bases for J; bases not matched to a gene: 7. Germline CDR1 reads SGHTA; CDR2 reads FQGNSA. This CDR3 is built from 14 residues. CDR3 region: CASSPGQDRNIQYF. The CDR3 DNA reads as TGTGCCAGCAGCCCCGGACAGGATCGAAACATTCAGTACTTC.

This chain connects TRBV9 to TRBJ1-3; 8 bases line up with TRBD1. V lost 4 bases, J lost 8 bases, and 8 bases stayed unmatched. This CDR3 comprises 14 residues. The germline gives CDR1 SGDLS, CDR2 YYNGEE. CDR3 loop: CASSTRTGRDTIYF. DNA for the CDR3: TGTGCCAGCAGCACAAGGACAGGGAGGGACACCATATATTTT.

The V call is TRBV7-2, the J call TRBJ2-1, with D perhaps TRBD2 (6 bases). Germline V gives CDR1 SGHTA, CDR2 FQGNSA. The CDR3 has 15 amino acids. Trimming removed 3 bases at V and 3 bases at J, with 12 bases between. The CDR3 bases are TGTGCCAGCAGCTTTACGGGAGAAATCTACAATGAGCAGTTCTTC. Its protein product is CASSFTGEIYNEQFF.

A few counts support this clone. As DNA, the CDR3 is TGCGCCAGCAGCCATGACGGACTAGCGGTATACAATGAGCAGTTCTTC. It is translated as CASSHDGLAVYNEQFF. The genes are TRBV4-1 and TRBJ2-1, with 10 positions matching TRBD2. In germline, CDR1 is MGHRA, CDR2 YSYEKL. After removal of 3 bases from V and 4 bases from J, the junction contained 6 bases not matched to a gene. The CDR3 sequence is 16 residues long.

The rearrangement joins TRBV7-8 to TRBJ2-1; 12 nucleotides align to TRBD2. CDR3 length: 18 amino acids. The trim removed 1 base at V and 5 bases at J, leaving 9 bases unmatched. Germline CDR1 and CDR2: SGHVS and FQNEAQ. CDR3 sequence reads: CASSLEPSGRARNNEQFF. The CDR3 DNA follows: TGTGCCAGCAGCTTAGAACCTAGCGGGAGGGCCCGGAACAATGAGCAGTTCTTC.

The chain has TRBV9 and TRBJ2-1, with TRBD2 matching over 12 bases. With V trimmed by 0 bases and J by 7 bases, 2 bases remained unmatched. The V gene's germline CDR1 is SGDLS and CDR2 YYNGEE. The CDR3 loop spans 15 amino acids. The CDR3 DNA reads as TGTGCCAGCAGCGTAGGACTAGCGGGAGAAAATGAGCAGTTCTTC. Encoded protein: CASSVGLAGENEQFF.

With respect to this clone: The sample holds other DNA sequences that translate to the same CDR3. The chain links TRBV30 to TRBJ1-4; 9 bases match TRBD1. Germline trimming cut 2 bases from V and 3 bases from J; bases unmatched to any gene: 10. The V gene's germline CDR1 is GTSNPN and CDR2 SVGIG (reference sequence). The CDR3 sequence is 17 residues long. For the CDR3, the DNA is TGTGCCTGGAGTTACCCCGGGACAGGGAAGGCTAATGAAAAACTGTTTTTT. Residues: CAWSYPGTGKANEKLFF.

V is TRBV4-3 and J is TRBJ2-7; TRBD2 agrees at 7 bases. This CDR3 is built from 14 residues. Germline V gene lookup returns CDR1 LGHNA and CDR2 YSLEER. V trimming: 0 bases; J trimming: 6 bases; junction bases outside the gene matches: 5. The CDR3 DNA sequence: TGCGCCAGCAGCCAAGAAAGGACTAGACGCGAGCAGTACTTC. Its protein product is CASSQERTRREQYF.